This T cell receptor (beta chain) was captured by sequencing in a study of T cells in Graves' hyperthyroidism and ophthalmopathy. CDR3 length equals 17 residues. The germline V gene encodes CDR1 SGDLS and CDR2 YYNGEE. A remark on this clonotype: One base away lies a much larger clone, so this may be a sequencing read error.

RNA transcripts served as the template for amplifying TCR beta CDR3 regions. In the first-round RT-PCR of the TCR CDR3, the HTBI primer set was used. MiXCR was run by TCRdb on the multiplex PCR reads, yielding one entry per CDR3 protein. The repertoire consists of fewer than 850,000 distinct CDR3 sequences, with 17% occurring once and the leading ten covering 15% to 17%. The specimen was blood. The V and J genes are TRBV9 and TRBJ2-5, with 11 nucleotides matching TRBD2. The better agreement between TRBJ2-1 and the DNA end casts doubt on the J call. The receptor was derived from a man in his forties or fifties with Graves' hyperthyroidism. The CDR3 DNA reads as TGTGCCAGCAGCGTGCACATAGCGGGAGGGGATTACAATGACCAGTTCTTC. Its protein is CASSVHIAGGDYNDQFF.